A single sample is the source of the 10 T cell receptor beta chains below, sequenced in a study of blood T cell repertoires in COVID-19. TCRdb's copy holds only in-frame clones and misses some; the assay was immunoSEQ multiplex PCR. This sample has roughly 500,000 clones, with 88% found just once. The sequencing input was PBMCs or T cells enriched from blood (not recorded which). The receptors were gathered from a woman in her sixties or seventies who had recovered from COVID-19.

The rearrangement uses TRBV9 and TRBJ1-1, with D perhaps matching TRBD1 (5 bases). The CDR3 is made up of 15 amino acids. Germline V gene lookup returns CDR1 SGDLS and CDR2 YYNGEE. Trimming took 4 bases from V and 1 from J, leaving 14 bases between them. The CDR3 sequence: CASSSPRGQNTEAFF. DNA of the CDR3: TGTGCCAGCAGCTCACCTAGGGGTCAGAACACTGAAGCTTTCTTT.

The J gene is TRBJ1-2, the V gene TRBV7-9, with 8 positions matching TRBD1. The germline V gene encodes CDR1 SEHNR and CDR2 FQNEAQ (reference sequence). V lost 5 bases and J lost 6; bases outside the gene matches: 14. The CDR3 is 16 amino acids. CDR3 sequence: CASSLYQDRAVNGYTF. CDR3 coding DNA: TGTGCCAGCAGCCTCTACCAGGACAGGGCAGTCAATGGCTACACCTTC.

This chain uses TRBV5-1 with TRBJ1-6, with D hard to call. Germline lookup yields CDR1 SGHRS and CDR2 YFSETQ. V was shortened by 2 bases and J by 5 bases, with 11 bases between the two germline ends. The CDR3 runs 15 residues. As DNA, the CDR3 is TGCGCCAGCAGCTTTCAACAGAGAAATAATTCACCCCTCCACTTT. Its protein product is CASSFQQRNNSPLHF.

CDR3 in amino acids: CASRNLAGGMRTGELFF. In DNA form, the CDR3 reads TGTGCCAGCCGGAACCTAGCGGGGGGGATGAGAACCGGGGAGCTGTTTTTT. The V and J genes are TRBV19 and TRBJ2-2; 12 bases align to TRBD2. This CDR3 contains 17 residues. Germline CDR1 LNHDA, CDR2 SQIVND (reference sequence). V was pared by 9 bases and J by 5 bases, with 13 bases of the junction left unmatched.

This chain uses TRBV11-2 with TRBJ1-4, with D perhaps matching TRBD1 (5 bases). Trimming pared 2 bases from V and 7 bases from J, leaving 11 bases between. The germline gives CDR1 SGHAT, CDR2 FQNNGV. The CDR3 totals 14 residues. The CDR3 spells CASSLSSQGEKLFF. CDR3 bases: TGTGCCAGCAGCTTAAGTAGCCAGGGTGAAAAACTGTTTTTT.

This clone was detected once. The chain has TRBV4-1 and TRBJ1-4; 9 positions agree with TRBD1. The trim removed 4 bases at V and 8 bases at J, leaving 8 bases unmatched. In germline, CDR1 is MGHRA, CDR2 YSYEKL. The CDR3 is 15 residues long. Written as DNA, the CDR3 is TGCGCCAGCAGCCTACAGGACAGGGGAGTAGAAAAACTGTTTTTT. Protein product: CASSLQDRGVEKLFF.

This chain connects TRBV5-1 to TRBJ2-2, with 7 bases that match TRBD1. The CDR3 covers 15 residues. Losses at the gene ends were 2 bases for V and 6 bases for J; bases not matched to a gene: 7. The germline gives CDR1 SGHRS, CDR2 YFSETQ. The CDR3 protein is CASSFEGAGAGELFF. The CDR3 bases are TGCGCCAGCAGCTTTGAGGGGGCAGGCGCCGGGGAGCTGTTTTTT.

The CDR3 loop is CAISPGQGSYEQYF. The CDR3, as DNA: TGTGCCATCAGCCCGGGACAGGGATCCTACGAGCAGTACTTC. V is TRBV10-3 and J is TRBJ2-7; 9 nucleotides align to TRBD1. J gave up 1 base and V 6 bases, and 4 bases lay outside the gene matches. Germline values: CDR1 ENHRY, CDR2 SYGVKD. This CDR3 comprises 14 residues.

This clone was picked up one time. The chain has TRBV10-3 and TRBJ1-5; D is possibly TRBD1 (5 bases). In germline, CDR1 is ENHRY, CDR2 SYGVKD. Trimming shortened V by 3 bases and J by 4 bases, and 10 bases separated the two germline ends. The CDR3 totals 14 residues. CDR3 sequence (DNA): TGTGCCATCAGTGACCGACAGATGAATCAGCCCCAGCATTTT. Translated: CAISDRQMNQPQHF.

As DNA, the CDR3 is TGCGCCAGCATAAGCAGGGTAGGCTACACCTTC. Its translation is CASISRVGYTF. The gene calls are TRBV23-1 and TRBJ1-2, with a weak D call TRBD1 (5 bases). TRBV23-1 is treated as an ORF (open reading frame) with a function not yet certain. V lost 7 bases, J lost 8 bases, and 11 bases lay in between. The CDR3 extends over 11 amino acids.